What follows are 21 T cell receptor beta chains derived from one specimen sequenced in a study of T cells in Graves' hyperthyroidism and ophthalmopathy. From RNA transcripts, TCR beta CDR3 regions were amplified. In the first-round RT-PCR of the TCR CDR3, the HTBI primer set was used. TCRdb re-called the multiplex PCR reads through MiXCR, storing one row per CDR3 protein. In the table there are about half a million distinct CDR3 sequences, around 15% of which are singletons. The specimen was blood. The receptors come from a woman aged 25-40 years with Graves' ophthalmopathy.

The V and J genes are TRBV7-2 and TRBJ2-2, with D uncertain. Trimming stripped 4 bases from V and 7 bases from J, with 7 bases between. The CDR3 is 12 amino acids. CDR1 and CDR2 from the germline V gene are SGHTA and FQGNSA. The CDR3 sequence is CASSSLNGELFF. The CDR3 DNA is TGTGCCAGCAGCTCCCTCAACGGGGAGCTGTTTTTT.

This clonotype was observed many times. The chain combines TRBV18 with TRBJ2-7; 8 bases fit TRBD2. The CDR3 covers 14 residues. Per germline, CDR1 KGHSH and CDR2 LQKENI. J lost 4 bases, V lost 6 bases, and 8 bases had no gene match. Here the CDR3 DNA reads TGTGCCAGCTCCCTTGGGGGGACTAGATACGAGCAGTACTTC. Amino acid sequence: CASSLGGTRYEQYF.

This clonotype was recorded many times. This chain links TRBV18 with TRBJ2-7, with D tentatively TRBD2 (6 bases). Trimming stripped 0 bases from V and 6 bases from J, with 15 bases between. CDR1 and CDR2 from the germline V gene are KGHSH and LQKENI. This CDR3 region has 15 residues. The CDR3 spells CASSPPDRSGLEQYF. The DNA for the CDR3 is TGTGCCAGCTCACCACCCGACAGAAGCGGGCTCGAGCAGTACTTC. Filled out from reference TRBV18 and TRBJ2-7, the complete variable domain reads NAGVMQNPRHLVRRRGQEARLRCSPMKGHSHVYWYRQLPEEGLKFMVYLQKENIIDESGMPKERFSAEFPKEGPSILRIQQVVRGDSAAYFCASSPPDRSGLEQYFGPGTRLTVT.

A few counts support this clonotype. The V call is TRBV3-1, the J call TRBJ1-2; 8 bases agree with TRBD1. Looked up from germline, CDR1 is LGHDT and CDR2 is YNNKEL (reference sequence). V was pared by 0 bases and J by 0 bases, with 6 bases of the junction left unmatched. There are 17 residues in the CDR3. In DNA, the CDR3 is TGTGCCAGCAGCCAAGAAGGGACAGGCCTAGCTAACTATGGCTACACCTTC. It codes for CASSQEGTGLANYGYTF.

This clonotype was counted ten times or more. The rearrangement uses TRBV7-2 and TRBJ1-3, with 7 bases that match TRBD1. Per germline, CDR1 SGHTA and CDR2 FQGNSA. This CDR3 region has 16 residues. Trimming took 5 bases from V and 0 from J; bases not matched to a gene: 7. CDR3 protein: CASSHGTVSSGNTIYF. DNA for the CDR3: TGTGCCAGCAGCCACGGGACAGTCAGCTCTGGAAACACCATATATTTT. Complete variable domain (other parts from reference TRBV7-2 and TRBJ1-3): GAGVSQSPSNKVTEKGKDVELRCDPISGHTALYWYRQSLGQGLEFLIYFQGNSAPDKSGLPSDRFSAERTGGSVSTLTIQRTQQEDSAVYLCASSHGTVSSGNTIYFGEGSWLTVV.

The chain has TRBV4-3 and TRBJ1-3, with D unclear. Germline CDR1 and CDR2: LGHNA and YSLEER. Trimming stripped 0 bases from V and 4 bases from J, with 16 bases between. The CDR3 spans 17 residues. The CDR3 DNA is TGCGCCAGCAGCCAAGATCTGCGGGAAACTAAGGGAAACACCATATATTTT. Its translation is CASSQDLRETKGNTIYF.

Many counts were recorded for this clonotype. The chain uses TRBV24-1 and TRBJ2-7, with unresolved D. The CDR3 is 11 amino acids. CDR1 is KGHDR, CDR2 SFDVKD, per germline. Trimming shortened V by 4 bases and J by 2 bases, and 2 bases separated the two germline ends. As DNA, the CDR3 is TGTGCCACCAGTGACACCTACGAGCAGTACTTC. It is translated as CATSDTYEQYF.

This clonotype was picked up many times. This chain uses TRBV27 with TRBJ2-5, with 7 bases fitting TRBD1. This CDR3 has 15 residues. Germline CDR1 MNHEY, CDR2 SMNVEV (reference sequence). Trimming cost V 4 bases and J 4 bases; bases outside gene matches: 9. CDR3 residues: CASSSGQRGGETQYF. The DNA of the CDR3 is TGTGCCAGCAGTTCGGGACAGCGAGGGGGAGAGACCCAGTACTTC.

This clonotype was detected ten times or more. This sequence joins TRBV28 and TRBJ2-5; the D is unclear. Deletions cut 9 bases from V and 1 base from J, with 6 bases between. Per germline, CDR1 MDHEN and CDR2 SYDVKM. The length of the CDR3 is 11 residues. Written as DNA, the CDR3 is TGTGCCAGTGGGTTCCAAGAGACCCAGTACTTC. Its translation: CASGFQETQYF.

This clonotype has a count of ten or more. This chain joins TRBV12-3 or TRBV12-4 and TRBJ1-5; 8 nucleotides match TRBD1. Trimming took 3 bases from V and 2 from J; bases not matched to a gene: 6. This CDR3 spans 16 amino acids. This CDR3 is CASSFRTGMGNQPQHF. The CDR3 region has the DNA TGTGCCAGCAGTTTTCGGACAGGGATGGGCAATCAGCCCCAGCATTTT.

This chain links TRBV7-9 with TRBJ1-4; the D gene is possibly TRBD1 (6 bases). The ends were cut back, 1 base at V and 5 bases at J, with 11 bases in the middle. The CDR3 extends over 15 amino acids. CDR1 and CDR2 (germline): SEHNR, FQNEAQ (reference sequence). Written as DNA, the CDR3 is TGTGCCAGCAGCTTAGGATTAACAGGGAATGAAAAACTGTTTTTT. Its protein is CASSLGLTGNEKLFF.

Many counts were recorded for this clonotype. As DNA, the CDR3 is TGTGCCAGCAGTTTATATTTAGCGGAGAACACAGATACGCAGTATTTT. Encoded protein: CASSLYLAENTDTQYF. The gene calls are TRBV28 and TRBJ2-3; D is perhaps TRBD2 (6 bases). CDR1 and CDR2 from the germline V gene are MDHEN and SYDVKM. V lost 1 base, J lost 2 bases, and 13 bases lay in between. The CDR3 has 16 residues.

V gene TRBV20-1 combines with J gene TRBJ2-7; possibly TRBD2 for D (5 bases). The CDR3 runs 14 residues. Trimming stripped 6 bases from V and 5 bases from J, with 20 bases between. Germline CDR1 reads DFQATT; CDR2 reads SNEGSKA (reference sequence). The CDR3 loop reads CSAHRFAGVHEQYF. The CDR3 DNA follows: TGCAGTGCCCACCGCTTCGCCGGGGTACACGAGCAGTACTTC.

The V call is TRBV12-3 or TRBV12-4, the J call TRBJ1-2; 11 bases line up with TRBD1. The V and J ends lost 6 bases and 7 bases, in that order; junction bases with no gene match: 4. There are 13 residues in the CDR3. The CDR3 DNA follows: TGTGCCAGCAGCCAAGGGACAGGGGGTGGCTACACCTTC. Protein: CASSQGTGGGYTF.

This clonotype was picked up many times. The chain is built from TRBV7-2 and TRBJ1-1; perhaps TRBD1 as D (5 bases). The CDR3 length is 15 residues. Germline values: CDR1 SGHTA, CDR2 FQGNSA. Deletions cut 3 bases from V and 6 bases from J, with 17 bases between. The chain's CDR3 is CASSLIWQGRSEAFF. CDR3 bases: TGTGCCAGCAGCTTGATTTGGCAGGGTAGATCTGAAGCTTTCTTT.

The J gene is TRBJ2-4, the V gene TRBV15; possibly TRBD1 or TRBD2 for D (6 bases each). V shed 5 bases and J shed 5 bases, with 16 bases lying between them. Germline values: CDR1 LNHNV, CDR2 YYDKDF (reference sequence). CDR3 length: 15 residues. The CDR3 DNA reads as TGTGCCACCAGCCCGGGGGCAGGCGAACAAAACATTCAGTACTTC. As protein: CATSPGAGEQNIQYF. Drawing the rest from reference TRBV15 and TRBJ2-4, the complete variable domain is DAMVIQNPRYQVTQFGKPVTLSCSQTLNHNVMYWYQQKSSQAPKLLFHYYDKDFNNEADTPDNFQSRRPNTSFCFLDIRSPGLGDTAMYLCATSPGAGEQNIQYFGAGTRLSVL.

This clonotype was recorded at least ten times. The chain is built from TRBV2 and TRBJ2-1; the D gene is possibly TRBD2 (6 bases). The V gene's germline CDR1 is SNHLY and CDR2 FYNNEI. The V gene lost 4 bases and the J gene lost 8 bases, with 9 bases spanning the gap. There are 12 residues in the CDR3. The CDR3, as DNA: TGTGCCAGCAGTGCCCGGGGGTATGAGCAGTTCTTC. It specifies CASSARGYEQFF.

Many counts were recorded for this clonotype. The rearrangement uses TRBV12-3 or TRBV12-4 and TRBJ2-3, with 8 bases fitting TRBD2. J was trimmed by 1 base and V by 5 bases; bases with no gene match: 5. This CDR3 region has 15 residues. The CDR3 protein is CASSQAGARTDTQYF. The CDR3 nucleotides are TGTGCCAGCAGTCAAGCGGGAGCGCGCACAGATACGCAGTATTTT.

Many counts were recorded for this clonotype. The chain links TRBV20-1 to TRBJ2-3; D gene ambiguous. V gave up 0 bases and J gave up 2 bases, with 6 bases separating them. The CDR3 consists of 13 residues. CDR1 is DFQATT and CDR2 is SNEGSKA in the germline V gene (reference sequence). The CDR3 loop is CSAREPATDTQYF. In DNA, the CDR3 is TGCAGTGCTAGAGAGCCAGCCACAGATACGCAGTATTTT.

There are many counts of this clonotype. The rearrangement joins TRBV29-1 to TRBJ2-1, with D possibly being TRBD2 (5 bases). Trimming shortened V by 4 bases and J by 0 bases, and 13 bases separated the two germline ends. The CDR3 has 15 amino acids. Germline V gives CDR1 SQVTM, CDR2 ANQGSEA. DNA for the CDR3: TGCAGCGTTGCAGGCGGCACTAGCTCCTACAATGAGCAGTTCTTC. Its protein is CSVAGGTSSYNEQFF.

The chain carries TRBV7-2 and TRBJ1-5, with TRBD1 matching 7 bases. V trimming: 3 bases; J trimming: 5 bases; junction bases outside the gene matches: 7. The CDR3 extends over 15 amino acids. Germline V gene data show CDR1 as SGHTA and CDR2 as FQGNSA. CDR3 sequence reads: CASSFTGTAHQPQHF. The CDR3 DNA follows: TGTGCCAGCAGCTTTACCGGGACAGCCCATCAGCCCCAGCATTTT.